This TCR beta chain is drawn from a study of T cells in Graves' hyperthyroidism and ophthalmopathy. Diagnostic decisions used clinical symptoms, serum thyroxine and TRAb, thyroid ultrasound and orbital computed tomography. The study, taken as a whole, reports: Blood also carried most thyroid clonotypes expanded above 0.001. The model's output predicted ophthalmopathy at a median of approximately 6.5 months prior to onset.

Amplification yielded TCR beta CDR3 regions, with RNA transcripts as the source. Primed by the HTBI set, a first-round RT-PCR was run on the TCR CDR3. TCRdb independently ran MiXCR on the multiplex PCR reads; one entry per CDR3 protein. The data show about 350,000 distinct CDR3 sequences, with under 20% seen just once and approximately 4% held by the top ten. This clonotype has a count of ten or more. What it binds is unknown. The sample consisted of blood. The receptor was derived from a woman in her late teens or twenties with Graves' hyperthyroidism.

As DNA, the CDR3 is TGTGCCAGCAGTCAAGGGACAGGGGAGGCTGAAGCTTTCTTT. Translating gives CASSQGTGEAEAFF. The V call is TRBV12-3 or TRBV12-4, the J call TRBJ1-1; TRBD1 matches at 10 bases. The CDR3 length is 14 residues. V trimming: 5 bases; J trimming: 6 bases; junction bases outside the gene matches: 6.